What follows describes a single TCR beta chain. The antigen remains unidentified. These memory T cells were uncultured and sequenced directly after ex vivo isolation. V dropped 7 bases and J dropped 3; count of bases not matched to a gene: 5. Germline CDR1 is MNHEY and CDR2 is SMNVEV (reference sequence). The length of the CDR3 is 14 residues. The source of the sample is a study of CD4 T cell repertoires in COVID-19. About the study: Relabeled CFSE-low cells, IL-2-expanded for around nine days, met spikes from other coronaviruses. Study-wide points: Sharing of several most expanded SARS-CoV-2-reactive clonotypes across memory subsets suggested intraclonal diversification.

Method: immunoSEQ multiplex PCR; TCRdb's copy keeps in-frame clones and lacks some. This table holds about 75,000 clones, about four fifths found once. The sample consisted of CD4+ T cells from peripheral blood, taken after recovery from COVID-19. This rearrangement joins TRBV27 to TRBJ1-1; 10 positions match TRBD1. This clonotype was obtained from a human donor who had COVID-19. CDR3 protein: CASKVGTGDTEAFF. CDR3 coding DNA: TGTGCCAGCAAGGTCGGGACAGGGGACACTGAAGCTTTCTTT.